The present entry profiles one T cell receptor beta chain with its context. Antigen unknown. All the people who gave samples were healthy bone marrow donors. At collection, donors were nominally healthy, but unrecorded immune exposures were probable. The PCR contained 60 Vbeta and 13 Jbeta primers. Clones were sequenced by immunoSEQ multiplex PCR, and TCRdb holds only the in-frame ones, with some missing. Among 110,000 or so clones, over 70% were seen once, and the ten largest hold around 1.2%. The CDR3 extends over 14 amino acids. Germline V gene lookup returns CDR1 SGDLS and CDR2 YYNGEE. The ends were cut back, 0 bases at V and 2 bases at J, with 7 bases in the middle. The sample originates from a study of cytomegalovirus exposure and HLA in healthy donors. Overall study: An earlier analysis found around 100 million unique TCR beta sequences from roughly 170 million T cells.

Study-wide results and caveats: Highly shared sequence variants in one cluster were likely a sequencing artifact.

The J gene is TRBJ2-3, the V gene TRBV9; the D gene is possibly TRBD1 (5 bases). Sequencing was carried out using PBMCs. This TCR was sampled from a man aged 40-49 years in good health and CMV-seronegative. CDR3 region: CASSVVRDTDTQYF. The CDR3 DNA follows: TGTGCCAGCAGCGTAGTCAGGGACACAGATACGCAGTATTTT.